The rows below give T cell receptor beta chains drawn from one sample of a study of blood T cells in healthy people across ages. TCRdb reprocessed the 5' RACE reads via MiXCR and lists one record per CDR3 protein. The table shows roughly 800,000 distinct CDR3 sequences, with over 45% occurring only once. Sample: blood. These receptors all come from a man aged 25-40 years in good health. Each CDR3 is given with its conserved first and last residue. The D gene is left open where the match is weak. A row's size may be missing; if present it is once, few, many or a size class.

d_gene | j_gene | abundance | v_gene | CDR3aa | CDR3nt
NA | TRBJ2-1 | NA | TRBV5-1 | CATTWRDPYNEQFF | TGCGCCACCACATGGCGGGACCCATACAATGAGCAGTTCTTC
TRBD1 | TRBJ2-1 | many | TRBV5-1 | CASSPRDRGNEQFF | TGCGCCAGCAGCCCGCGGGACAGGGGTAATGAGCAGTTCTTC
TRBD2 | TRBJ2-5 | few | TRBV10-3 | CAVTSGRFQETQYF | TGTGCCGTTACTAGCGGCAGATTCCAAGAGACCCAGTACTTC
TRBD2 | TRBJ2-7 | few | TRBV6-5 | CASSLNWREGEQYF | TGTGCCAGCAGTCTCAACTGGCGGGAGGGTGAGCAGTACTTC
NA | TRBJ2-7 | NA | TRBV20-1 | CSARDGTAARLYEQYF | TGCAGTGCTAGAGATGGGACCGCGGCTAGACTCTACGAGCAGTACTTC
NA | TRBJ2-1 | few | TRBV5-1 | CASGGPEVGTNEQFF | TGCGCCAGCGGTGGGCCGGAGGTCGGTACGAATGAGCAGTTCTTC
TRBD1 | TRBJ2-7 | few | TRBV25-1 | CASSERDRDYEQYF | TGTGCCAGCAGTGAACGGGACAGGGATTACGAGCAGTACTTC
NA | TRBJ2-5 | NA | TRBV4-1 | CASSQGAGSGKGETQYF | TGCGCCAGCAGCCAAGGGGCAGGTAGCGGTAAGGGAGAGACCCAGTACTTC
NA | TRBJ2-1 | few | TRBV6-2/TRBV6-3 | CASSSWGSRGNEQFF | TGTGCCAGCAGTTCCTGGGGCAGTAGGGGGAATGAGCAGTTCTTC
TRBD1 | TRBJ1-2 | NA | TRBV6-1 | CASRTDSPGQPGETYGYTF | TGTGCCAGCAGAACCGACTCGCCGGGACAGCCAGGGGAAACCTATGGCTACACCTTC
TRBD2 | TRBJ2-1 | NA | TRBV4-3 | CASSRGTSGTYNEQFF | TGCGCCAGCAGCCGCGGGACTAGCGGGACCTACAATGAGCAGTTCTTC
NA | TRBJ2-4 | few | TRBV29-1 | CSVVITEQYF | TGCAGCGTGGTAATAACAGAGCAGTACTTC
NA | TRBJ2-7 | few | TRBV6-5 | CASSYRPVPTGEQYF | TGTGCCAGCAGTTATAGGCCGGTCCCTACAGGCGAGCAGTACTTC
TRBD1 | TRBJ2-4 | NA | TRBV3-1 | CASSTDRGPSARQYF | TGTGCCAGCAGCACGGACAGGGGGCCATCCGCTCGGCAGTACTTC
NA | TRBJ2-5 | NA | TRBV11-2 | CASSLGLLAETQYF | TGTGCCAGCAGCCTTGGACTGCTCGCAGAGACCCAGTACTTC
NA | TRBJ1-6 | NA | TRBV28 | CASSFWQRNSPLHF | TGTGCCAGCAGTTTTTGGCAGAGGAATTCACCCCTCCACTTT
NA | TRBJ2-3 | few | TRBV7-2 | CASSFYGNPFPTDTQYF | TGTGCCAGCAGCTTTTACGGGAACCCGTTTCCCACAGATACGCAGTATTTT
NA | TRBJ2-3 | once | TRBV4-3 | CASSQDQTYGEITDTQYF | TGCGCCAGCAGCCAAGATCAAACCTATGGGGAGATCACAGATACGCAGTATTTT
NA | TRBJ1-1 | few | TRBV7-2 | CASSQDRNTEAFF | TGTGCCAGCAGCCAGGACAGGAACACTGAAGCTTTCTTT
NA | TRBJ2-1 | NA | TRBV5-1 | CASSFSGGHNEQFF | TGCGCCAGCAGCTTTTCAGGGGGGCACAATGAGCAGTTCTTC
NA | TRBJ2-1 | NA | TRBV20-1 | CSARHHTSTDEQFF | TGCAGTGCTAGGCACCACACTAGCACGGATGAGCAGTTCTTC
NA | TRBJ2-5 | NA | TRBV5-4 | CASRDQDSQYF | TGTGCCAGCAGAGATCAGGACTCACAGTACTTC
NA | TRBJ2-7 | NA | TRBV6-2/TRBV6-3 | CASYEQYF | TGTGCCAGCTACGAGCAGTACTTC
NA | TRBJ2-1 | NA | TRBV18 | CASSPSFSSSYNEQFF | TGTGCCAGCTCACCAAGTTTTAGCAGCTCCTACAATGAGCAGTTCTTC
NA | TRBJ2-5 | NA | TRBV6-5 | CASSYSWGETQYF | TGTGCCAGCAGTTACTCGTGGGGGGAGACCCAGTACTTC
NA | TRBJ2-1 | NA | TRBV4-2 | CASSQGPRFLTGEVQFF | TGTGCCAGCAGCCAAGGGCCCCGCTTCCTCACGGGAGAGGTACAGTTCTTC
TRBD2 | TRBJ2-1 | NA | TRBV18 | CASSPRTRGGADEQFF | TGTGCCAGCTCACCACGCACTCGGGGGGGAGCGGATGAGCAGTTCTTC
NA | TRBJ2-1 | few | TRBV20-1 | CSARDRRGYNEQFF | TGCAGTGCTCGGGACCGAAGAGGTTACAATGAGCAGTTCTTC
NA | TRBJ1-1 | NA | TRBV29-1 | CSVEEGRTRGQAFF | TGCAGCGTTGAAGAGGGGCGTACGAGGGGTCAAGCTTTCTTT
NA | TRBJ2-1 | NA | TRBV6-1 | CASPRKGYFSEQFF | TGTGCCAGCCCCCGCAAGGGCTATTTCAGTGAGCAGTTCTTC
NA | TRBJ2-2 | NA | TRBV25-1 | CASSSIGGLVTTGELFF | TGTGCCAGCTCATCCATAGGGGGTCTAGTAACCACCGGGGAGCTGTTTTTT
TRBD2 | TRBJ2-3 | NA | TRBV4-2 | CASRPRAGGNTDTQYF | TGTGCCAGCAGGCCAAGAGCGGGGGGTAACACAGATACGCAGTATTTT
TRBD1 | TRBJ1-2 | NA | TRBV5-6 | CASSSGDRSYGYTF | TGTGCCAGCAGCTCCGGGGACAGGAGTTATGGCTACACCTTC
NA | TRBJ2-2 | once | TRBV5-1 | CASSMLRAGQMNTGELFF | TGCGCCAGCAGCATGCTACGCGCAGGACAGATGAACACCGGGGAGCTGTTTTTT
NA | TRBJ2-3 | NA | TRBV5-1 | CASSSGGLAYALDTQYF | TGCGCCAGCAGCTCCGGGGGGCTAGCGTATGCATTGGATACGCAGTATTTT
NA | TRBJ2-7 | NA | TRBV27 | CACKLTYETETFYEQYF | TGTGCCTGCAAACTTACGTACGAGACGGAGACATTCTACGAGCAGTACTTC
TRBD1 | TRBJ1-1 | NA | TRBV9 | CASSVGDRGHTEAFF | TGTGCCAGCAGCGTAGGAGACAGGGGACACACTGAAGCTTTCTTT
NA | TRBJ2-1 | NA | TRBV7-6 | CASTGTGRSSYNEQFF | TGTGCCAGCACCGGGACGGGACGGAGCTCCTACAATGAGCAGTTCTTC
TRBD1 | TRBJ2-3 | NA | TRBV2 | CASSDRGLDTQYF | TGCGCCAGCAGTGACAGGGGTCTGGATACGCAGTATTTT
TRBD2 | TRBJ2-1 | NA | TRBV6-2/TRBV6-3 | CASSYRASGGNEQFF | TGTGCCAGCAGTTACCGGGCTAGCGGGGGAAATGAGCAGTTCTTC
NA | TRBJ2-7 | NA | TRBV19 | CASSRDSGPYEQYF | TGTGCCAGCAGCCGAGACAGCGGACCCTACGAGCAGTACTTC
TRBD1 | TRBJ2-7 | few | TRBV7-9 | CASSPTGNYEQYF | TGTGCCAGCAGCCCGACAGGGAACTACGAGCAGTACTTC
NA | TRBJ2-3 | NA | TRBV7-3 | CASSISSEDTQYF | TGTGCCAGCAGCATATCCAGTGAGGATACGCAGTATTTT
NA | TRBJ2-5 | NA | TRBV7-6 | CASSLAGNPETQYF | TGTGCCAGCAGCCTTGCGGGGAACCCAGAGACCCAGTACTTC
TRBD1 | TRBJ1-6 | once | TRBV7-9 | CASSRGTVDNSPLHF | TGTGCCAGCAGCCGTGGGACAGTTGATAATTCACCCCTCCACTTT
NA | TRBJ2-3 | few | TRBV12-3/TRBV12-4 | CASSLRRTTDTQYF | TGTGCCAGCAGTTTGCGGCGCACCACAGATACGCAGTATTTT
NA | TRBJ1-2 | once | TRBV15 | CATSRDRQESGYTF | TGTGCCACCAGCAGAGATAGACAGGAGTCAGGCTACACCTTC
NA | TRBJ1-2 | NA | TRBV13 | CASSLYRATYGYTF | TGTGCCAGCAGCTTATACCGGGCCACCTATGGCTACACCTTC
NA | TRBJ2-5 | NA | TRBV21-1 | CASSKVWWGPWTQYF | TGTGCCAGCAGCAAAGTTTGGTGGGGGCCGTGGACCCAGTACTTC
TRBD1 | TRBJ2-1 | few | TRBV29-1 | CSVEDYGTGVYNEQFF | TGCAGCGTTGAAGATTACGGGACAGGGGTATACAATGAGCAGTTCTTC
NA | TRBJ2-1 | NA | TRBV7-3 | CASSSDRTKNEQFF | TGTGCCAGCAGCTCAGACCGGACCAAAAATGAGCAGTTCTTC
TRBD2 | TRBJ2-5 | once | TRBV5-5 | CASSLGPSLAGIQETQYF | TGTGCCAGCAGCCTGGGACCAAGTCTAGCGGGCATTCAAGAGACCCAGTACTTC
TRBD1 | TRBJ2-7 | NA | TRBV6-5 | CASREDRTLYEQYF | TGTGCCAGCAGGGAGGACAGGACCTTGTACGAGCAGTACTTC